A selection of T cell receptor beta chains follows, all from one sample in a study of identical twins. TCRdb re-called the 5' RACE reads through MiXCR, storing one row per CDR3 protein. Found here are about 100,000 distinct CDR3 sequences, about 5.6% of them singletons; the top ten hold roughly 12%. The sample was memory T cells sorted from blood. The origin of the receptors is a woman aged 45-65 years in good health. Both conserved end residues are part of each CDR3. Fields, in order: J gene, clone size, D gene, V gene, CDR3 DNA, CDR3 protein. The D gene is left open where the match is weak. The size of a clone is reported for some rows only, either as once, few or many, or as a class for expanded clones.

J gene: TRBJ2-1; clone size: many; D gene: NA; V gene: TRBV4-1; CDR3 DNA: TGCGCCAGCAGCCAAGAGGGGTTGCGCTCCTACAATGAGCAGTTCTTC; CDR3 protein: CASSQEGLRSYNEQFF
J gene: TRBJ1-4; clone size: many; D gene: NA; V gene: TRBV7-9; CDR3 DNA: TGTGCCAGCAGCTTAGATCTCGGACCCAATGAAAAACTGTTTTTT; CDR3 protein: CASSLDLGPNEKLFF
J gene: TRBJ2-1; clone size: many; D gene: NA; V gene: TRBV5-4; CDR3 DNA: TGTGCCAGCAGCCCCCCGGGACTCGCCTCGAACAATGAGCAGTTCTTC; CDR3 protein: CASSPPGLASNNEQFF
J gene: TRBJ2-2; clone size: many; D gene: NA; V gene: TRBV20-1; CDR3 DNA: TGCAGTGCTAGAGATCGGGGGCTTACCGGGGAGCTGTTTTTT; CDR3 protein: CSARDRGLTGELFF
J gene: TRBJ2-1; clone size: many; D gene: NA; V gene: TRBV12-5; CDR3 DNA: TGTGCTAGTGGCCTCGCTTCGGGACCGCGGGACAATGAGCAGTTCTTC; CDR3 protein: CASGLASGPRDNEQFF
J gene: TRBJ1-2; clone size: many; D gene: NA; V gene: TRBV6-5; CDR3 DNA: TGTGCCAGCAGTCGCCGAGTGGGGATAGGCTACACCTTC; CDR3 protein: CASSRRVGIGYTF
J gene: TRBJ2-7; clone size: many; D gene: NA; V gene: TRBV3-1; CDR3 DNA: TGTGCCAGCAGCGAGGTACCGGACGACGAGCAGTACTTC; CDR3 protein: CASSEVPDDEQYF
J gene: TRBJ1-2; clone size: few; D gene: NA; V gene: TRBV30; CDR3 DNA: TGTGCCTGGAGTAAACAGACCAACTATGGCTACACCTTC; CDR3 protein: CAWSKQTNYGYTF
J gene: TRBJ2-3; clone size: many; D gene: TRBD2; V gene: TRBV30; CDR3 DNA: TGTGCCTGGAGTACCGGGACTAGCGACCGGTATACGCAGTATTTT; CDR3 protein: CAWSTGTSDRYTQYF
J gene: TRBJ2-2; clone size: many; D gene: NA; V gene: TRBV5-1; CDR3 DNA: TGCGCCAGCAGCTTGGTTTCGCGACCGAACACCGGGGAGCTGTTTTTT; CDR3 protein: CASSLVSRPNTGELFF
J gene: TRBJ2-7; clone size: many; D gene: TRBD1; V gene: TRBV7-2; CDR3 DNA: TGTGCCAGCAGCTTCCAGACAGGGCCCTACGAGCAGTACTTC; CDR3 protein: CASSFQTGPYEQYF
J gene: TRBJ2-1; clone size: few; D gene: NA; V gene: TRBV12-3/TRBV12-4; CDR3 DNA: TGTGCCAGCAGTCAGATCGCCGGGAGCTCCTACAATGAGCAGTTCTTC; CDR3 protein: CASSQIAGSSYNEQFF
J gene: TRBJ2-5; clone size: many; D gene: TRBD1; V gene: TRBV5-6; CDR3 DNA: TGTGCCAGCAGCTTTCAGGGGGAAGAGACCCAGTACTTC; CDR3 protein: CASSFQGEETQYF
J gene: TRBJ2-5; clone size: many; D gene: TRBD2; V gene: TRBV2; CDR3 DNA: TGTGTAGCGGGAACGCCCCAAGAGACCCAGTACTTC; CDR3 protein: CVAGTPQETQYF
J gene: TRBJ2-3; clone size: many; D gene: NA; V gene: TRBV2; CDR3 DNA: TGTGCCAGCACTCAAATGGGTAGCACAGATACGCAGTATTTT; CDR3 protein: CASTQMGSTDTQYF
J gene: TRBJ2-1; clone size: few; D gene: TRBD2; V gene: TRBV19; CDR3 DNA: TGTGCCAGTAGTAGGGGGGGTTTAAGCTCCTACAATGAGCAGTTCTTC; CDR3 protein: CASSRGGLSSYNEQFF
J gene: TRBJ1-5; clone size: many; D gene: NA; V gene: TRBV20-1; CDR3 DNA: TGCAGTGCCACGATTGCCCAACGGGCCTATAGCAATCAGCCCCAGCATTTT; CDR3 protein: CSATIAQRAYSNQPQHF
J gene: TRBJ2-7; clone size: many; D gene: NA; V gene: TRBV12-3/TRBV12-4; CDR3 DNA: TGTGCCAGCAGTCACGACCCCTACGAGCAGTACTTC; CDR3 protein: CASSHDPYEQYF
J gene: TRBJ2-2; clone size: many; D gene: TRBD1; V gene: TRBV5-1; CDR3 DNA: TGCGCCAGCAGCCCGCTGGGACAGTTAACGACCGGGGAGCTGTTTTTT; CDR3 protein: CASSPLGQLTTGELFF
J gene: TRBJ2-1; clone size: many; D gene: NA; V gene: TRBV6-5; CDR3 DNA: TGTGCCAGCAGTTACCTGCAGCTTAGCTCCTACAATGAGCAGTTCTTC; CDR3 protein: CASSYLQLSSYNEQFF
J gene: TRBJ2-5; clone size: few; D gene: NA; V gene: TRBV5-5; CDR3 DNA: TGTGCAAGCGGGAGGACAGGGAGGGCCCAAGAGACCCAGTACTTC; CDR3 protein: CASGRTGRAQETQYF
J gene: TRBJ1-1; clone size: NA; D gene: NA; V gene: TRBV20-1; CDR3 DNA: TGCAGTGCAAGCGCGTTTGGGGTAGGCAACACTGAAGCTTTCTTT; CDR3 protein: CSASAFGVGNTEAFF
J gene: TRBJ2-7; clone size: many; D gene: NA; V gene: TRBV20-1; CDR3 DNA: TGCAGTGCTAGAAACCCTGACGGCAGCTACGAGCAGTACTTC; CDR3 protein: CSARNPDGSYEQYF
J gene: TRBJ2-2; clone size: many; D gene: TRBD2; V gene: TRBV3-1; CDR3 DNA: TGTGCCAGCAGCCAAGTTGGCGGGAGCGCGGCCGGGGAGCTGTTTTTT; CDR3 protein: CASSQVGGSAAGELFF
J gene: TRBJ2-1; clone size: many; D gene: TRBD2; V gene: TRBV12-3/TRBV12-4; CDR3 DNA: TGTGCCAGCAGGGCCGGGACTAGCAGTGTTGGTGAGCAGTTCTTC; CDR3 protein: CASRAGTSSVGEQFF
J gene: TRBJ2-3; clone size: many; D gene: TRBD2; V gene: TRBV9; CDR3 DNA: TGTGCCAGCAGCGTAGATCCCCTCCCGACTACTAGCGGGAGTGGTTCGCAGTATTTT; CDR3 protein: CASSVDPLPTTSGSGSQYF
J gene: TRBJ2-2; clone size: many; D gene: TRBD2; V gene: TRBV5-1; CDR3 DNA: TGCGCCAGCAGCTTGGAAAGACTAAGCGGGAGACGTACCGGGGAGCTGTTTTTT; CDR3 protein: CASSLERLSGRRTGELFF
J gene: TRBJ1-5; clone size: many; D gene: NA; V gene: TRBV10-3; CDR3 DNA: TGTGCCATCAGCCAGGACCGGCAAGGGGGACAGCCCCAGCATTTT; CDR3 protein: CAISQDRQGGQPQHF
J gene: TRBJ2-1; clone size: few; D gene: NA; V gene: TRBV2; CDR3 DNA: TGTGCCAGCAGTGAAGCAGGCGATGAGCAGTTCTTC; CDR3 protein: CASSEAGDEQFF
J gene: TRBJ2-3; clone size: NA; D gene: NA; V gene: TRBV7-2; CDR3 DNA: TGTGCCAGCAGCTTAGGTTACGATACGCAGTATTTT; CDR3 protein: CASSLGYDTQYF
J gene: TRBJ1-6; clone size: many; D gene: NA; V gene: TRBV12-3/TRBV12-4; CDR3 DNA: TGTGCCAGCAGTCCCAGCGGAACAGTAGGTTCCTCACCCCTCCACTTT; CDR3 protein: CASSPSGTVGSSPLHF
J gene: TRBJ2-7; clone size: many; D gene: TRBD2; V gene: TRBV11-3; CDR3 DNA: TGTGCCAGCAGCTTAGATCCCAGCGGGAGAAGAGACGAGCAGTACTTC; CDR3 protein: CASSLDPSGRRDEQYF
J gene: TRBJ2-3; clone size: many; D gene: TRBD2; V gene: TRBV5-1; CDR3 DNA: TGCGCCAGCAGCTTGCGGACTAGCGGGAGTTCAGATACGCAGTATTTT; CDR3 protein: CASSLRTSGSSDTQYF